These 21 T cell receptor beta chains were sequenced from one sample in a study of T cell repertoires in cytomegalovirus infection. TCRdb re-called the reads with MiXCR, one entry per CDR3 protein. Of 450,000 to 550,000 distinct CDR3 sequences listed, 42% were seen once; the top ten hold 43%. These TCRs are of unknown antigen specificity. Source: cultured PBMCs, taken from culture after CMV antigen stimulation. The receptors here all came from a human donor in good health (CMV status not recorded). Some clones in this sample may be carry-over from other donors' samples.

This clonotype has only a few counts. The V gene is TRBV7-2, the J gene TRBJ1-2; 7 nucleotides match TRBD1. CDR3 size: 19 residues. Trimming at V came to 2 bases and at J to 1 base, leaving 16 bases not matched to a gene. The V gene's germline CDR1 is SGHTA and CDR2 FQGNSA. This chain's CDR3 is CASSLWAGGELVSNYGYTF. CDR3 nucleotides: TGTGCCAGCAGCTTATGGGCAGGGGGAGAGTTGGTTAGTAACTATGGCTACACCTTC.

This chain uses TRBV18 with TRBJ2-7; 14 bases are shared with TRBD2. Germline V gene sequence: CDR1 KGHSH, CDR2 LQKENI. Germline trimming cut 5 bases from V and 3 bases from J; bases unmatched to any gene: 6. The CDR3 has 16 amino acids. The CDR3 region has the DNA TGTGCCAGCTCAACGGGGACTAGCGGGAGTCTCTACGAGCAGTACTTC. Protein: CASSTGTSGSLYEQYF.

V usage is TRBV7-9 and J usage is TRBJ2-1; 10 bases align to TRBD1. This CDR3 is built from 16 residues. Per the germline V gene, CDR1 is SEHNR and CDR2 is FQNEAQ (reference sequence). The trim removed 5 bases at V and 4 bases at J, leaving 8 bases unmatched. Here the CDR3 reads CASSGHDRGPYNEQFF. The CDR3, as DNA: TGTGCCAGCAGCGGCCACGACAGGGGGCCTTACAATGAGCAGTTCTTC.

V is TRBV28 and J is TRBJ1-5; 8 bases agree with TRBD1. The CDR3 spans 16 residues. In germline, CDR1 is MDHEN, CDR2 SYDVKM. Germline trimming cut 5 bases from V and 3 bases from J; bases unmatched to any gene: 9. This CDR3 reads CASSKPGQAYNQPQHF. As DNA, the CDR3 is TGTGCCAGCAGTAAACCGGGACAGGCCTACAATCAGCCCCAGCATTTT.

The chain employs TRBV5-6 and TRBJ2-1, with unresolved D. The germline CDR1 and CDR2 sequences are SGHDT and YYEEEE. The CDR3 covers 15 residues. Trimming removed 2 bases at V and 5 bases at J, with 14 bases between. The DNA of the CDR3 is TGTGCCAGCAGCTTTGACGCCAAAGATGACAATGAGCAGTTCTTC. Amino acids: CASSFDAKDDNEQFF.

This clonotype appeared a few times. V and J are TRBV20-1 and TRBJ1-2, with TRBD1 matching over 8 bases. This CDR3 has 15 amino acids. From germline, CDR1 is DFQATT and CDR2 SNEGSKA (reference sequence). V trimming: 6 bases; J trimming: 3 bases; junction bases outside the gene matches: 12. In DNA form, the CDR3 reads TGCAGTGCCGTCGACTATTCGACAGGGGACTATGGCTACACCTTC. Translated: CSAVDYSTGDYGYTF.

The rearrangement uses TRBV7-2 and TRBJ2-3; 10 bases agree with TRBD2. This CDR3 has 15 residues. V shed 5 bases, J shed 1 base, and the junction held 3 bases outside the gene matches. Germline CDR1 SGHTA, CDR2 FQGNSA. The CDR3 bases are TGTGCCAGCAGCCCTAGCGGGAGAGGCACAGATACGCAGTATTTT. Its protein product is CASSPSGRGTDTQYF.

This clonotype was seen once. The V and J genes are TRBV12-3 or TRBV12-4 and TRBJ1-2; tentative D call: TRBD1 (5 bases). V was trimmed by 1 base and J by 8 bases, leaving 14 bases between them. The CDR3 loop spans 14 amino acids. The CDR3 protein is CASSLVQDGGGYTF. The CDR3 nucleotides are TGTGCCAGCAGTTTAGTGCAGGACGGGGGGGGCTACACCTTC.

This clonotype occurred a few times. This chain joins TRBV7-2 and TRBJ1-2, with D unresolved. This CDR3 contains 14 residues. Trimming removed 3 bases from V and 2 bases from J, with 10 bases in between. Looked up from germline, CDR1 is SGHTA and CDR2 is FQGNSA. CDR3 sequence: CASSLAAQNYGYTF. DNA for the CDR3: TGTGCCAGCAGCTTGGCGGCCCAAAACTATGGCTACACCTTC.

This clonotype was found a few times. CDR3 coding DNA: TGCGCCAGCAGCCAAGTTGAGGGGAACACTGAAGCTTTCTTT. Protein: CASSQVEGNTEAFF. The chain has TRBV4-1 and TRBJ1-1, with D unresolved. The CDR3 runs to 14 residues. V was clipped by 1 base and J by 1 base, with 7 bases between them. Germline CDR1 reads MGHRA; CDR2 reads YSYEKL.

This clonotype was counted at least ten times. The chain couples TRBV7-2 to TRBJ2-4; a weak D match, TRBD2 (6 bases). The CDR3 length is 15 residues. CDR1 and CDR2 from the germline V gene are SGHTA and FQGNSA. Trimming shortened V by 5 bases and J by 0 bases, and 11 bases separated the two germline ends. This CDR3 reads CASSVGGVAKNIQYF. The CDR3 bases are TGTGCCAGCAGCGTCGGGGGAGTAGCCAAAAACATTCAGTACTTC.

The V call is TRBV6-8, the J call TRBJ1-3; D unclear. The CDR3 covers 14 residues. Deletions cut 2 bases from V and 0 bases from J, with 5 bases between. Germline loops: CDR1 MNHGY, CDR2 SAAAGT. This chain's CDR3 is CASSYGFSGNTIYF. The CDR3 nucleotides read TGTGCCAGCAGTTACGGCTTCTCTGGAAACACCATATATTTT.

In this sample, this clonotype turned up a few times. V gene TRBV7-2 combines with J gene TRBJ2-4, with 7 nucleotides matching TRBD1. CDR1 is SGHTA and CDR2 is FQGNSA in the germline V gene. The CDR3 runs 13 residues. Trimming removed 2 bases from V and 13 bases from J; junction bases left unmatched: 8. The CDR3 protein is CASSLRGTALQYF. The CDR3 DNA sequence: TGTGCCAGCAGCTTAAGGGGGACAGCCCTGCAGTACTTC.

This clonotype appeared a few times. The V gene is TRBV11-2, the J gene TRBJ2-1; D unclear. V gave up 5 bases and J gave up 15 bases, with 17 bases separating them. This CDR3 region has 12 residues. The germline CDR1 and CDR2 sequences are SGHAT and FQNNGV. CDR3 region: CASSRSGRARFF. CDR3 nucleotides: TGTGCCAGCAGCCGGTCAGGCCGTGCGCGGTTCTTC.

The chain joins TRBV19 to TRBJ2-1; D unresolved. V lost 7 bases and J lost 0, with 10 bases in between. In germline, CDR1 is LNHDA, CDR2 SQIVND (reference sequence). CDR3 length: 14 amino acids. CDR3 in DNA: TGTGCCAGTAAACGGTTTCCCTCCTACAATGAGCAGTTCTTC. Its protein is CASKRFPSYNEQFF.

This clonotype occurred many times. The CDR3 coding sequence is TGTGCCAGCAGCTTAGGCCTTGAGGGGACCCAGTACTTC. Encoded protein: CASSLGLEGTQYF. This rearrangement joins TRBV7-2 to TRBJ2-5, with D possibly TRBD2 on 5 matching bases. V lost 1 base to trimming and J lost 7 bases, with 10 bases between them. This CDR3 comprises 13 residues. Germline V lookup: CDR1 SGHTA, CDR2 FQGNSA.

The chain is built from TRBV7-2 and TRBJ1-4, with D hard to call. Germline CDR1 is SGHTA and CDR2 is FQGNSA. This CDR3 contains 16 residues. V was pared by 1 base and J by 5 bases, with 14 bases between. CDR3 nucleotides: TGTGCCAGCAGCTTAGTGGGCCGGGTCCCCAATGAAAAACTGTTTTTT. Translating gives CASSLVGRVPNEKLFF. Based on the CDR3 plus reference TRBV7-2 and TRBJ1-4, the full variable domain is GAGVSQSPSNKVTEKGKDVELRCDPISGHTALYWYRQSLGQGLEFLIYFQGNSAPDKSGLPSDRFSAERTGGSVSTLTIQRTQQEDSAVYLCASSLVGRVPNEKLFFGSGTQLSVL.

The rearrangement links TRBV11-2 to TRBJ2-3; D is possibly TRBD2 (6 bases). The germline V and J ends were trimmed by 5 bases and 6 bases, with 15 bases remaining between them. This CDR3 region has 14 residues. The germline V gene has CDR1 SGHAT and CDR2 FQNNGV. This CDR3 is CASSPATSYDTQYF. Here the CDR3 DNA reads TGTGCCAGCAGCCCAGCGACTAGTTACGATACGCAGTATTTT.

V is TRBV4-1 and J is TRBJ1-1; D may be TRBD1 (5 bases). Trimming took off 4 bases at V and 7 bases at J, with 16 bases between the two ends. The CDR3 is 14 residues long. Germline CDR1 and CDR2: MGHRA and YSYEKL. CDR3 region: CASSRGDRLDEAFF. The CDR3 bases are TGCGCCAGCAGCCGTGGGGACCGACTGGATGAAGCTTTCTTT.

This clonotype was observed a few times. The chain carries TRBV5-5 and TRBJ2-2; D remains ambiguous. The CDR3 has 13 amino acids. Germline assignment: CDR1 SGHKS and CDR2 YYEKEE (reference sequence). V was trimmed by 1 base and J by 7 bases, leaving 8 bases between them. In nucleotides, the CDR3 is TGTGCCAGCAGCTTGTTACGCGGCGGGGAGCTGTTTTTT. Residues: CASSLLRGGELFF. Full variable domain (missing parts from reference TRBV5-5 and TRBJ2-2): DAGVTQSPTHLIKTRGQQVTLRCSPISGHKSVSWYQQVLGQGPQFIFQYYEKEERGRGNFPDRFSARQFPNYSSELNVNALLLGDSALYLCASSLLRGGELFFGEGSRLTVL.

In this sample, this clonotype turned up a few times. The chain joins TRBV4-1 to TRBJ2-7; D might be TRBD1 or TRBD2, each matching 5 bases. Per germline, CDR1 MGHRA and CDR2 YSYEKL. Trimming stripped 6 bases from V and 3 bases from J, with 15 bases between. This CDR3 is built from 14 residues. The CDR3 sequence: CASSTGAGHYEQYF. CDR3 DNA: TGCGCCAGCAGTACCGGGGCCGGACACTACGAGCAGTACTTC.